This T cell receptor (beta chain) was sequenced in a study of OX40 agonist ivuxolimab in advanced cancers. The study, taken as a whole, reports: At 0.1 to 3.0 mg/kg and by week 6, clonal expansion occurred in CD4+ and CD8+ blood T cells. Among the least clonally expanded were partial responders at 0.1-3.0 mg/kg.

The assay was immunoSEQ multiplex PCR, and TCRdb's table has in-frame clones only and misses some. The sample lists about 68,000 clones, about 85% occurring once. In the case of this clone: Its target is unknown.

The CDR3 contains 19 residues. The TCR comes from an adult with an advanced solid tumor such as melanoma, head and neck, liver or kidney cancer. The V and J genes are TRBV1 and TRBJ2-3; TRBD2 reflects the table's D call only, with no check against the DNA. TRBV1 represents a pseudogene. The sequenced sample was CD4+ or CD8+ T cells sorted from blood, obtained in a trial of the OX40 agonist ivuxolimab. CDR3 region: CTSSQEGGLAGASTDTQYF. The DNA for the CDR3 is TGCACCAGCAGCCAAGAAGGGGGACTAGCGGGGGCGAGCACAGATACGCAGTATTTT.